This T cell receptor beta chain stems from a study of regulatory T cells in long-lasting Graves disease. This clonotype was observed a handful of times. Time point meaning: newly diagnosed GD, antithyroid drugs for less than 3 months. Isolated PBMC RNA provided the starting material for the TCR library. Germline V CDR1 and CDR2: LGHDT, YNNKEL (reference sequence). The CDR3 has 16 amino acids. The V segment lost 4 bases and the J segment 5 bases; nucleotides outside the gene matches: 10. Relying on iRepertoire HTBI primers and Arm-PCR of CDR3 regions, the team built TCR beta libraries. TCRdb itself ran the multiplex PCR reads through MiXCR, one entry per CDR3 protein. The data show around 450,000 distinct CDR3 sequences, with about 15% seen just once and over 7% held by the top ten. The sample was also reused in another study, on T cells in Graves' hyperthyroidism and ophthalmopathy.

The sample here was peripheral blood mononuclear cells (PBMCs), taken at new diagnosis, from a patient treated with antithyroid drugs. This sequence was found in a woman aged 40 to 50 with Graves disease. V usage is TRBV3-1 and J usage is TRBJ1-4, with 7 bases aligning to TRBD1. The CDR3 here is CASSLTAGTVNEKLFF. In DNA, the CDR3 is TGTGCCAGCAGCCTCACCGCCGGGACAGTAAATGAAAAACTGTTTTTT.